What follows describes a single TCR beta chain. The data were obtained in a study of blood T cell repertoires in COVID-19. The assay was immunoSEQ multiplex PCR, and TCRdb's table has in-frame clones only and misses some. The data show 150,000 to 200,000 clones, about 93% seen once. Germline trimming cut 5 bases from V and 6 bases from J; bases unmatched to any gene: 5. Germline V gives CDR1 SGHTA, CDR2 FQGNSA. This CDR3 has 13 amino acids. The specimen sequenced was peripheral blood. The chain carries TRBV7-2 and TRBJ2-7; TRBD1 aligns across 9 bases. The sequence was obtained from a woman aged 45-59 years with acute or convalescent COVID-19. CDR3 residues: CASSRDRAGEQYF. CDR3 bases: TGTGCCAGCAGCAGGGACAGGGCCGGCGAGCAGTACTTC.